This record covers a single T cell receptor (beta chain). Its antigen is still unknown. The sample holds no much larger clone one base away, and base qualities are not on file. This entry belongs to a study of blood T cell repertoires in COVID-19 (dated by TCRdb to 2019 to 2021). Turning to the overall study: The collaborator samples originated in the United States, Italy and Spain and spanned the acute and convalescent phases of COVID-19. The samples were drawn from the first 160 participants of the ongoing ImmuneRACE study and from some 1,300 subjects provided by 6 global collaborators. The prospective study material was composed of cDNA or gDNA derived from T cells, B-cell-depleted T cells, or PBMCs. Deeply sampled blood TCRbeta repertoires from subjects exposed to, actively infected with, or recovered from COVID-19 were included in the dataset. The repertoires were released in a freely available public database intended as a resource for research on the immune response to SARS-CoV-2. Where available, HLA class I and class II types were taken from metadata supplied by the sample provider and were not determined by assay-based typing. Sample metadata almost always included a de-identified subject ID, COVID-19 status, age in years and sex. The investigation overall reported the following: How much clinical and demographic metadata was included differed by source and by participant, and the metadata was provided uncurated.

TCRbeta CDR3 regions were amplified from genomic DNA by means of the immunoSEQ Assay, a bias-controlled multiplex PCR. From the authors' description of their analysis: The number of nucleated cells in each sample was estimated from the amplification of reference gene primers within the assay. To quantify the absolute abundance of each unique TCRbeta CDR3 rearrangement, sequence reads were collapsed and filtered. For each sample, productive Simpson clonality was calculated as the square root of Simpson's diversity index over productive rearrangements. In TCRdb, the immuneACCESS table is reduced to in-frame sequences with V and J assigned. These tables do not hold every clone; where another copy was compared, an unresolved V gene accounts for under half, and the others remain unexplained. V and J calls and clone size are copied from that table; D and trimming were computed from the DNA. This sample is represented by approximately 160,000 clones; over 75% of them were singletons. The leading ten clones occupy 9.5% to 13% of the sample.

From cysteine to phenylalanine, the CDR3 is 14 amino acids long. CDR3 DNA is the only sequence kept; it has 42 bases, read in frame from the first base. CDR1 and CDR2 (MNHNY, SVGAGI) derive from the germline V gene (reference sequence). V loses 5 bases at its end and J loses 5 bases; junction bases beyond the gene matches: 5. Whole blood was collected in K2EDTA tubes by collaborating institutions according to the institutions' own protocols. For TCRbeta analysis, collaborators shipped samples in one of three forms: frozen whole blood, isolated PBMCs, or DNA extracted from either of those sample types.

This sequence originates from a human donor in a cohort sampled during active COVID-19. Sequencing used peripheral blood. In this chain, TRBV6-6 is recombined with TRBJ2-3; 9 central nucleotides agree with TRBD1. The nucleotide sequence reads TGTGCCAGCAGTACCTCGACAGGGGGAGATACGCAGTATTTT. Its protein is CASSTSTGGDTQYF.